Sample share makes the clone carrying this TCR beta chain medium-sized. The CDR3 length is 15 residues. V dropped 9 bases and J dropped 0 bases, with 15 bases sitting between them. The germline V gene encodes CDR1 LNHDA and CDR2 SQIVND (reference sequence). The data were obtained in a study of blood T cell repertoires in COVID-19. Measured with immunoSEQ multiplex PCR; TCRdb has only the in-frame clones, and not every one. The table includes nearly 250,000 clones, approximately 82% detected once. The chain employs TRBV19 and TRBJ1-3, with a weak D call TRBD1 (5 bases). This TCR was sampled from a woman of 80 years or more with acute or convalescent COVID-19. The sequencing input was peripheral blood. Here the CDR3 reads CASRRDSSSGNTIYF. The CDR3 nucleotides are TGTGCCAGCCGAAGGGACTCATCCTCTGGAAACACCATATATTTT.